This TCR beta chain was documented in a study of T cell responses to AZD1222 COVID-19 vaccine. Profiling relied on immunoSEQ multiplex PCR, and the TCRdb table lists in-frame clones only, not all of them. Of some 130,000 clones listed, about 90% are singletons. Trimming removed 6 bases from V and 3 bases from J, with 11 bases in between. The CDR3 loop spans 13 amino acids. Germline V gene data show CDR1 as MRHNA and CDR2 as SNTAGT. The V and J genes are TRBV6-4 and TRBJ1-1; D is unresolved. The sequence came from an adult in good health. The input for sequencing was peripheral blood, taken on day 0 of AZD1222 vaccination. CDR3 nucleotides: TGTGCCAGCAGCATTGAAAAGGACACTGAAGCTTTCTTT. Translating gives CASSIEKDTEAFF.